The entry below describes one TCR beta chain. The data belong to a study of T cell responses to AZD1222 COVID-19 vaccine. Clones were read by immunoSEQ multiplex PCR, and TCRdb kept only the in-frame ones, dropping some. The sample lists 110,000 to 150,000 clones; 93% were seen once. This CDR3 comprises 15 residues. V was clipped by 3 bases and J by 3 bases, with 12 bases between them. The germline V gene has CDR1 LNHDA and CDR2 SQIVND (reference sequence). V and J are TRBV19 and TRBJ1-5, with D hard to call. The material sequenced was peripheral blood, taken on day 0 of AZD1222 vaccination. This clonotype was obtained from an adult in good health. The CDR3 DNA reads TGTGCCAGTAGTATTTATGGCCTCCTCAATCAGCCCCAGCATTTT. Translated, it gives CASSIYGLLNQPQHF.